This T cell receptor beta chain was observed in a study of shared clonotypes between healthy human individuals (dated by TCRdb to 2020 to 2022). For context, the study as a whole: The cohort comprised two women and three men aged 18 to 49 years. For each donor, CD4 naive and CD4 memory were each run on three plates, CD8 naive on two plates, and CD8 memory on one plate. To estimate repertoire size and how much clonotype sharing occurs between individuals, the study deeply sequenced the blood TCR repertoires of about five healthy adults. Different laboratories and diverse techniques were used to prepare libraries and sequence TCR repertoires, to increase sequencing depth and limit assay-specific biases. Between about 0.94 and 8.9 billion PBMCs per donor were obtained by leukapheresis. Overall results and qualifications from the work: Because the study included only a small number of donors, the genetic and exposure-history diversity represented was limited. Clonotypes shared by all four sorted-subset donors showed higher generation probabilities than non-shared clonotypes. Estimated clonotype richness was generally larger for naive than for memory subsets. About 5% of naive CD4, 3% to 4% of naive CD8, about 2.4% of memory CD4, and around 0.42% of memory CD8 clonotypes were shared across several donors. Only blood was sampled, and tissue TCR repertoires likely differ from those in blood. Incomplete sequencing was indicated by rarefaction of sorted-subset datasets, despite the large sequencing depth. Pairwise subsampling led to the expectation that sequencing depth would affect the degree of clonotype sharing among donors.

The CDR3 starts with the cysteine, ends with the phenylalanine, and has 14 residues. The entry retains the CDR3 DNA only, 42 bases that are in frame from base 1. CDR1 and CDR2, per the germline V gene, are SNHLY and FYNNEI. V is pruned by 4 bases and J by 3 bases, leaving 4 bases of the junction without a gene match. About this clone itself: Its antigen is currently not known. One base away there is no much larger clone; base qualities are not given.

Using the deep immunoSEQ assay, multiplex PCR amplified TCR CDR3 regions from genomic DNA. For each cell subset, the extracted genomic DNA was distributed evenly across all wells of several immunoSEQ 96-well plates, and each plate served as one replicate. Each replicate PCR for sorted subsets received around 200 ng genomic DNA, equal to roughly 29,000 T cell genomes. Purified libraries were quantified with a Qubit 3.0 fluorometer, sized on a Bioanalyzer 2100, and re-quantified with the KAPA Library Quantification kit. Every immunoSEQ 96-well plate was sequenced on a dedicated single-read 150-cycle Illumina NextSeq 550 flow cell. Per the original workflow: Because the immunoSEQ output included only junctional sequences and no quality scores, the filtering could not be the same as the filtering used for full-length reads. To assign V/J genes and CDR3, sequences were annotated against IMGT germline references using PyIR, a Python wrapper for IgBLAST v1.9. Reads were removed for weak V/J assignments (E-value above 1e-6), missing CDR3, stop codons, out-of-frame junctions, or ambiguous translated residues. V3J clonotypes were defined as sequences sharing the same inferred V gene, J gene, and CDR3 amino acid sequence. The percentage overlap between two repertoires was calculated by dividing the number of shared unique clonotypes by the size of the smaller repertoire. Three approaches were used to assess repertoire richness: RTK rarefaction, the Chao1 estimator, and Recon v2.1 estimates of unobserved clonotypes. For all TCRbeta clonotypes obtained by the gDNA method from four donors, generation probabilities were computed with OLGA. The table comes from immuneACCESS by way of TCRdb, which keeps in-frame sequences with V and J called. Part of the clones is missing from these tables; in studies checked, under half for an unresolved V gene and the rest for unknown reasons. From that table come the V and J calls and clone size; the DNA was used to work out D and trimming. The sample contains some 1,900,000 clones, about 95% of them found a single time. Of the sample, more than 0.9% falls within the top ten clones.

CD8 naive samples were obtained by positive selection for CCR7 among CD45RO-negative cells, yielding a CD45RA+CCR7+ population from which TemRA cells were excluded. Donors were healthy HIV-negative adults with no recently reported acute infections or vaccinations. Every donor was a Caucasian adult living in Nashville, Tennessee, USA. Blood was collected by leukapheresis, and PBMCs were isolated by Ficoll-Histopaque density gradient centrifugation and then cryopreserved in liquid nitrogen vapor phase. Purity and quantity of every magnetically sorted T cell population were checked by analytical flow cytometry. Genomic DNA was isolated from every sorted fraction and measured by UV absorbance on a Nanodrop 2000c.

This TCR was sampled from a man aged 18 to 30 in good health. The source material was naive CD8+ T cells sorted from blood. Interpreted using the paper, the cell subset or site label stands for: CD45RA+CCR7+. The chain joins TRBV2 to TRBJ2-7, with TRBD1 matching 9 junction bases. The CDR3 is CASSGQGDDYEQYF. The DNA is as follows: TGTGCCAGCAGTGGACAGGGGGACGACTACGAGCAGTACTTC.